A selection of T cell receptor beta chains follows, all from one sample in a study of OX40 agonist ivuxolimab in advanced cancers. Repertoires were generated with immunoSEQ multiplex PCR, while TCRdb's copy carries only in-frame clones and drops some. The repertoire consists of about 73,000 clones, with around 80% occurring once and the leading ten covering 2.4%. Sequenced here: CD4+ or CD8+ T cells sorted from blood, sampled in a trial of the OX40 agonist ivuxolimab. The source of these receptors is an adult with an advanced solid tumor such as melanoma, head and neck, liver or kidney cancer. Each CDR3 is given with its conserved first and last residue. The D gene is left open where the match is weak. The listing skips clone size in some rows; elsewhere it reads once, few, many or a size class.

clone size	V gene	J gene	D gene	CDR3 protein	CDR3 DNA
.	TRBV5-4	TRBJ2-7	TRBD1	CASSSPGQALYEQYF	TGTGCCAGCAGCAGCCCGGGACAGGCACTCTACGAGCAGTACTTC
.	TRBV28	TRBJ1-1	.	CASGLGGMNTEAFF	TGTGCCAGCGGCCTAGGGGGGATGAACACTGAAGCTTTCTTT
.	TRBV27	TRBJ1-1	.	CASSLLSGVGTEAFF	TGTGCCAGCAGTTTATTATCCGGGGTGGGCACTGAAGCTTTCTTT
.	TRBV11-2	TRBJ1-6	.	CASSLGQHNSPLHF	TGTGCCAGCAGCTTAGGGCAGCATAATTCACCCCTCCACTTT
.	TRBV19	TRBJ2-1	TRBD1	CASSIRTGGRINEQFF	TGTGCCAGTAGTATCCGGACAGGGGGGCGCATCAATGAGCAGTTCTTC
.	TRBV6-5	TRBJ2-7	.	CASSSLGPKESYEQYF	TGTGCCAGCAGTTCCCTAGGGCCCAAGGAATCCTACGAGCAGTACTTC
.	TRBV7-6	TRBJ2-1	.	CASSLTPRDEQFF	TGTGCCAGCAGCTTGACTCCCCGGGATGAGCAGTTCTTC
.	TRBV27	TRBJ1-5	TRBD1	CASSKKGTGTGISNQPQHF	TGTGCCAGCAGTAAAAAAGGTACCGGGACAGGAATTAGCAATCAGCCCCAGCATTTT
.	TRBV6-5	TRBJ1-5	TRBD1	CASVGQGAQPQHF	TGTGCCAGCGTGGGACAGGGGGCACAGCCCCAGCATTTT
.	TRBV6-1	TRBJ2-3	TRBD2	CALGGAGGLNTQYF	TGTGCCTTGGGGGGAGCGGGGGGGCTGAATACGCAGTATTTT
.	TRBV6-5	TRBJ1-4	TRBD1	CASRGGQGDEKLFF	TGTGCCAGCAGGGGGGGACAGGGGGATGAAAAACTGTTTTTT
.	TRBV7-9	TRBJ2-7	.	CASSPGLRYEQYF	TGTGCCAGCAGCCCGGGACTTCGTTACGAGCAGTACTTC
.	TRBV5-6	TRBJ2-7	.	CASSLDPVTYEQYF	TGTGCCAGCAGCTTGGACCCAGTTACCTACGAGCAGTACTTC
.	TRBV7-2	TRBJ1-4	.	CASSRSGSEKLFF	TGTGCCAGCAGCCGCTCAGGATCTGAAAAACTGTTTTTT
.	TRBV5-5	TRBJ2-5	TRBD2	CASSSGTSPFQETQYF	TGTGCCAGCAGCTCCGGGACTAGCCCCTTCCAAGAGACCCAGTACTTC
.	TRBV12-5	TRBJ1-5	.	CASGEGNDQPQHF	TGTGCTAGTGGCGAGGGGAATGATCAGCCCCAGCATTTT
.	TRBV30	TRBJ2-3	TRBD2	CASTSGGLRTDTQYF	TGTGCCTCGACTAGCGGGGGCCTACGCACAGATACGCAGTATTTT
.	TRBV6-6	TRBJ2-7	.	CASSYLPPRYEQYF	TGTGCCAGCAGTTACCTGCCCCCCCGCTACGAGCAGTACTTC
once	TRBV18	TRBJ2-7	.	CASSPPGTSSTSSYEQYF	TGTGCCAGCTCACCTCCCGGGACAAGCTCAACTAGCTCCTACGAGCAGTACTTC
.	TRBV29-1	TRBJ1-1	.	CSARQSMNTEAFF	TGCAGCGCACGACAGAGCATGAACACTGAAGCTTTCTTT
.	TRBV7-9	TRBJ2-1	TRBD2	CASTSGLAGYNEQFF	TGTGCCAGCACCTCTGGACTAGCGGGGTACAATGAGCAGTTCTTC
.	TRBV19	TRBJ1-2	TRBD1	CASEQGAGGYTF	TGTGCCAGTGAGCAGGGGGCTGGTGGCTACACCTTC
.	TRBV21-1	TRBJ2-3	.	CASSKGGTTDTQYF	TGTGCCAGCAGCAAGGGCGGGACCACAGATACGCAGTATTTT
.	TRBV11-1	TRBJ1-2	.	CASSYDNYGYTF	TGTGCCAGCAGCTACGACAACTATGGCTACACCTTC
.	TRBV6-5	TRBJ1-1	.	CASRSGTVNTEAFF	TGTGCCAGCAGGAGCGGGACGGTGAACACTGAAGCTTTCTTT
.	TRBV27	TRBJ2-3	TRBD2	CASGFSGKGSGDTQYF	TGTGCCAGCGGATTTAGCGGGAAGGGTTCCGGGGATACGCAGTATTTT
.	TRBV11-3	TRBJ2-3	.	CASSLGGSTDTQYF	TGTGCCAGCAGCTTAGGAGGTAGCACAGATACGCAGTATTTT
.	TRBV4-1	TRBJ2-4	.	CASSQGLAGLAKNIQYF	TGCGCCAGCAGCCAGGGGCTGGCGGGGCTAGCCAAAAACATTCAGTACTTC
few	TRBV14	TRBJ2-7	TRBD1	CASSLRQGLYEQYF	TGTGCCAGCAGCCTCAGACAGGGCCTCTACGAGCAGTACTTC
.	TRBV7-2	TRBJ1-2	.	CASSLTLANGYTF	TGTGCCAGCAGCTTAACCCTGGCCAATGGCTACACCTTC
.	TRBV6-1	TRBJ1-1	TRBD1	CASSARTTGGAEAFF	TGTGCCAGCAGCGCCCGCACGACAGGGGGGGCTGAAGCTTTCTTT
.	TRBV19	TRBJ2-5	.	CASSKFSGETQYF	TGTGCCAGTAGTAAATTTTCAGGCGAGACCCAGTACTTC
.	TRBV7-9	TRBJ1-5	.	CVSSSTLEPQHF	TGTGTCAGCAGCTCGACACTGGAGCCCCAGCATTTT
.	TRBV5-1	TRBJ1-1	.	CASSLNPGNTEAFF	TGCGCCAGCAGCTTGAATCCAGGAAACACTGAAGCTTTCTTT
few	TRBV19	TRBJ1-2	.	CASSLNQGDGYTF	TGTGCCAGTAGTCTGAATCAAGGCGATGGCTACACCTTC
few	TRBV7-9	TRBJ2-1	TRBD2	CASSTLAGTRGDEQFF	TGTGCCAGCAGCACTCTAGCGGGCACCCGAGGCGATGAGCAGTTCTTC
.	TRBV11-3	TRBJ2-1	.	CASRGSGQTYNEQFF	TGTGCCAGCAGGGGCTCGGGCCAGACCTACAATGAGCAGTTCTTC
.	TRBV19	TRBJ1-5	TRBD1	CASDDRGRQPQHF	TGTGCCAGCGATGACAGGGGCCGTCAGCCCCAGCATTTT
.	TRBV7-2	TRBJ1-5	.	CASSFKSGSNQPQHF	TGTGCCAGCAGCTTTAAGAGCGGCTCCAATCAGCCCCAGCATTTT
.	TRBV5-1	TRBJ1-5	.	CASSAGSNQPQHF	TGCGCCAGCAGCGCAGGGTCGAATCAGCCCCAGCATTTT
.	TRBV4-3	TRBJ1-5	TRBD1	CASSRFWWRGHNQPQHF	TGCGCCAGCAGCCGTTTCTGGTGGAGGGGGCACAATCAGCCCCAGCATTTT
few	TRBV7-9	TRBJ1-6	.	CASSLVKTYNSPLHF	TGTGCCAGCAGCTTAGTTAAGACCTATAATTCACCCCTCCACTTT
few	TRBV5-4	TRBJ2-1	TRBD2	CASKGLAGRNEQFF	TGTGCCAGCAAGGGGCTAGCGGGACGGAATGAGCAGTTCTTC
once	TRBV9	TRBJ1-4	.	CASSPTLWGEKLFF	TGTGCCAGCAGCCCAACACTGTGGGGAGAAAAACTGTTTTTT
.	TRBV11-3	TRBJ1-6	.	CASSLEGTPESPLHF	TGTGCCAGCAGCTTAGAAGGGACTCCAGAGTCACCCCTCCACTTT
.	TRBV5-4	TRBJ2-1	TRBD2	CASSSGTSGRLHEQFF	TGTGCCAGCAGCTCCGGGACTAGCGGGAGGCTCCATGAGCAGTTCTTC
.	TRBV7-2	TRBJ1-5	TRBD1	CASSLVGQGTQPQHF	TGTGCCAGCAGCTTGGTAGGACAGGGTACCCAGCCCCAGCATTTT
.	TRBV18	TRBJ1-1	TRBD1	CASSPAGGTEAFF	TGTGCCAGCTCACCAGCAGGGGGCACTGAAGCTTTCTTT
.	TRBV6-6	TRBJ2-7	.	CASTAGDEQYF	TGTGCCAGCACCGCGGGCGACGAGCAGTACTTC
.	TRBV6-1	TRBJ1-6	.	CASSVYNSPLHF	TGTGCCAGCAGTGTGTATAATTCACCCCTCCACTTT
once	TRBV7-9	TRBJ2-7	.	CASSHNWKRQEQYF	TGTGCCAGCAGTCATAATTGGAAAAGACAGGAGCAGTACTTC
.	TRBV6-1	TRBJ1-2	TRBD1	CASTRGGGASGYTF	TGTGCCAGCACTCGGGGAGGGGGCGCAAGTGGCTACACCTTC
.	TRBV7-3	TRBJ2-3	TRBD2	CASSLRAGLSTDTQYF	TGTGCCAGCAGCCTGCGAGCGGGGCTGAGCACAGATACGCAGTATTTT
.	TRBV7-9	TRBJ2-2	.	CASSLPGAMNTGELFF	TGTGCCAGCAGCTTACCAGGAGCAATGAACACCGGGGAGCTGTTTTTT
.	TRBV7-2	TRBJ1-1	.	CASSLAARGNTEAFF	TGTGCCAGCAGCTTAGCTGCCAGGGGGAACACTGAAGCTTTCTTT
.	TRBV7-3	TRBJ1-2	TRBD1	CASSEQGVSIGGYTF	TGTGCCAGCAGCGAACAGGGGGTATCGATCGGTGGCTACACCTTC
.	TRBV6-1	TRBJ2-1	TRBD1	CASSEGPIRSGGLWQFF	TGTGCCAGCAGTGAGGGCCCAATCCGGTCAGGGGGCCTTTGGCAGTTCTTC